The source of this T cell receptor (beta chain) is a study of TIL therapy for anti-PD-1-resistant metastatic lung cancer. The CDR3 totals 15 residues. Per germline, CDR1 SSHAT and CDR2 FNYEAQ (reference sequence). V lost 5 bases to trimming and J lost 5 bases; unmatched junction nucleotides: 8. Time point described: pre-treatment sample, taken before nivolumab and TIL therapy. The tumor samples were excised metastases, mostly pleural nodules or supraclavicular lymph nodes. The sample holds many counts of this clone. The libraries were made with immunoSEQ v3. Assay: immunoSEQ multiplex PCR; the TCRdb copy retains only in-frame clones and omits some. This sample has approximately 92,000 clones; about three fifths occur once, and the top ten carry 11%.

This sample comprised tumor tissue, obtained at baseline. V and J are TRBV7-7 and TRBJ2-1; 8 bases match TRBD2. This receptor was identified in a person aged 25 to 80 with non-small cell lung cancer. This chain's CDR3 is CASSHAGGVDNEQFF. The CDR3 DNA sequence: TGTGCCAGCAGCCACGCGGGGGGCGTCGACAATGAGCAGTTCTTC.